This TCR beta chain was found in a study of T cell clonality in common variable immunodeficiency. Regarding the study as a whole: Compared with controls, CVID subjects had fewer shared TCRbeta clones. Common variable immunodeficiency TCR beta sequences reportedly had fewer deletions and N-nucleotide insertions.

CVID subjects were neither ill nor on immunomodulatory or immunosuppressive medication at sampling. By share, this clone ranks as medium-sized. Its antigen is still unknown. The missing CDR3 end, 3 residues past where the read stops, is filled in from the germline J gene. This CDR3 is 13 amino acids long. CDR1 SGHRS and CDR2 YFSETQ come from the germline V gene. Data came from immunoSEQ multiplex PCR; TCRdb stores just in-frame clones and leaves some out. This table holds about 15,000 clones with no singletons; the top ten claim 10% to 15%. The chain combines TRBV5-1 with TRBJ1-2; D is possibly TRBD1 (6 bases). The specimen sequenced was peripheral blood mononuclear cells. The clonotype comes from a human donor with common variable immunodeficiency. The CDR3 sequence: CASSSTGSGGYTF. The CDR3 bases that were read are TGCGCCAGCAGCTCCACAGGGTCGGGAGGC.